This T cell receptor beta chain was found in a study of cytotoxic CD8 clonotypes in ibrutinib-treated CLL. About the study: The group held approximately eleven relapsed/refractory and about 15 treatment-naive patients, with 17 to 18 IGHV unmutated.

Remarks on this clone: The antigen remains undetermined.

The CDR3 runs to 13 residues. Trimming left V 4 bases short and J 8 bases short, with 14 bases between. From germline, CDR1 is MNHNS and CDR2 SASEGT. General study findings and limits: Clonality went up at ibrutinib response and then declined back toward baseline at progression.

The targeted sequencing depth was 1 in 200,000 to 1 in 1 million T cells. Data came from immunoSEQ multiplex PCR; TCRdb stores just in-frame clones and leaves some out. The sample shows around 200,000 clones, 70% of them seen only once. The chain joins TRBV6-1 to TRBJ1-2; no reliable D call. This TCR came from a human donor with chronic lymphocytic leukemia. This material consisted of PBMCs, taken after 12 months of ibrutinib treatment. Here the CDR3 reads CASSVTLEGGYTF. The CDR3 coding sequence is TGTGCCAGCAGTGTCACCTTGGAGGGAGGCTACACCTTC.